This T cell receptor beta chain emerged from a study of CXCR3-negative and CXCR3-positive naive CD8 T cells. Whole-study results and caveats: Greater hydrophobicity was found in TRB CDR3s of CXCR3-positive naive cells than of CXCR3-negative naive cells. With respect to TRBV-TRBJ usage, naive CXCR3-negative and CXCR3-positive cells were similar; memory differed. Cryopreservation partially lowered CXCR3 expression, so most assays used fresh PBMCs.

A remark on this clonotype: Its matching antigen is unknown.

The TRB libraries of cDNA were built by UMI-labeled 5' RACE. TCRdb re-called the 5' RACE reads; every CDR3 protein appears as one record, without DNA. Here the sample table reports about 130,000 distinct CDR3 sequences. The CDR3 is 16 amino acids. Looked up from germline, CDR1 is LGHNA and CDR2 is YSLEER. The sequenced sample was naive CXCR3+ CD8+ T cells from blood. Sample subset: CD45RO-CCR7+CD27+CD95- naive CD8+ T cells expressing CXCR3 (TNR3+). The receptor comes from a human donor in good health. Some clones in this sample may be carry-over from other donors' samples. J is TRBJ2-3 and V is TRBV4-3. The CDR3 sequence: CASSQEGWTPTDTQYF.